Listed below are T cell receptor beta chains from one sample, sequenced in a study of CXCR4 blockade with PD-1 therapy in pancreatic cancer. Profiling relied on immunoSEQ multiplex PCR, and the TCRdb table lists in-frame clones only, not all of them. The table records about 8,100 clones, roughly 55% of them present only once. The specimen was tumor tissue. All receptors come from a human donor with pancreatic ductal adenocarcinoma. The CDR3 runs from the conserved cysteine through the conserved F or W. D genes are given only for firm matches. Where a row states a size, it is once, few, many or the class of an expanded clone; other rows omit it.

d_gene,v_gene,abundance,j_gene,CDR3aa,CDR3nt
.,TRBV18,.,TRBJ1-5,CASSPYGGDSNQPQHF,TGTGCCAGCTCACCATATGGGGGGGATAGCAATCAGCCCCAGCATTTT
.,TRBV19,.,TRBJ2-1,CASNRGAGRLGNEQFF,TGTGCCAGTAATAGGGGTGCAGGGAGATTGGGCAATGAGCAGTTCTTC
.,TRBV27,.,TRBJ2-7,CASSEAGNEQYF,TGTGCCAGCAGTGAGGCGGGAAACGAGCAGTACTTC
TRBD2,TRBV18,.,TRBJ2-7,CASSAVGGISYEQYF,TGTGCCAGCTCCGCCGTCGGGGGGATCTCCTACGAGCAGTACTTC
.,TRBV18,.,TRBJ2-3,CASSPPILSTDTQYF,TGTGCCAGCTCACCACCGATCTTATCCACAGATACGCAGTATTTT
.,TRBV5-1,.,TRBJ2-3,CASSLPGPTDTQYF,TGCGCCAGCAGCTTGCCAGGGCCCACAGATACGCAGTATTTT
TRBD1,TRBV6-8,.,TRBJ2-3,CAITPQGDTQYF,TGTGCCATCACCCCACAGGGGGATACGCAGTATTTT
.,TRBV28,few,TRBJ1-2,CASNRQDGFYGYTF,TGTGCCAGCAATCGGCAGGATGGATTCTATGGCTACACCTTC
TRBD2,TRBV5-1,.,TRBJ2-1,CASRVTSGRRSYNEQFF,TGCGCCAGCAGGGTGACTAGCGGGAGGCGCTCCTACAATGAGCAGTTCTTC
TRBD2,TRBV10-3,few,TRBJ2-2,CAISGGAAITGGELFF,TGTGCCATCAGCGGGGGGGCCGCGATAACCGGCGGGGAGCTGTTTTTT
.,TRBV18,.,TRBJ1-2,CASSPTATNYGYTF,TGTGCCAGCTCACCGACAGCGACCAACTATGGCTACACCTTC
TRBD1,TRBV29-1,.,TRBJ1-2,CSVGQGGTGYTF,TGCAGCGTTGGACAGGGTGGGACAGGCTACACCTTC
.,TRBV29-1,.,TRBJ2-2,CSVDRENTGELFF,TGCAGCGTGGACCGGGAGAACACCGGGGAGCTGTTTTTT
.,TRBV19,.,TRBJ2-1,CASSKGGSLRWSEQFF,TGTGCCAGTAGTAAGGGGGGATCACTGAGGTGGAGTGAGCAGTTCTTC
.,TRBV9,.,TRBJ2-1,CASSVGTNNEQFF,TGTGCCAGCAGCGTAGGCACGAACAATGAGCAGTTCTTC
.,TRBV9,.,TRBJ2-3,CASGRTGGSTDTQYF,TGTGCCTCTGGGAGGACGGGCGGCAGCACAGATACGCAGTATTTT
TRBD2,TRBV28,.,TRBJ2-1,CASIPAGVGIYEQFF,TGTGCCAGCATCCCAGCGGGGGTGGGGATCTATGAGCAGTTCTTC